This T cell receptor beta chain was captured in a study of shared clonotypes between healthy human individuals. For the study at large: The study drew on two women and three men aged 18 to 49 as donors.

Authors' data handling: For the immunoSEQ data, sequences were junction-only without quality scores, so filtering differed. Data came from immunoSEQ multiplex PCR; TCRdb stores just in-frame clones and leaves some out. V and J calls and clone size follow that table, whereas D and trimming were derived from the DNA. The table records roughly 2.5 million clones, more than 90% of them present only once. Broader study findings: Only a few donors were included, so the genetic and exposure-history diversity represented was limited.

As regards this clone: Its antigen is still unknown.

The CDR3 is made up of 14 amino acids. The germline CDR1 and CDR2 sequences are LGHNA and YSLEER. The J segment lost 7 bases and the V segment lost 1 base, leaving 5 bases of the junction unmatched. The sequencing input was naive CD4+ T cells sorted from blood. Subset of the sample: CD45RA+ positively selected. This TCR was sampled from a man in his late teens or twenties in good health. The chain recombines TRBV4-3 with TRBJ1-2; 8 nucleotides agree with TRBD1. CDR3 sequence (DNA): TGCGCCAGCAGCCAAGTGGGACAGGAGGTTGGCTACACCTTC. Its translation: CASSQVGQEVGYTF.